This T cell receptor beta chain appears in the sequencing data of a study of early T cells in non-severe SARS-CoV-2 infection. The wider study: Chains were unpaired, as sequencing was done on bulk RNA from unsorted whole blood. Overall study results and limits: Matching results from VDJdb favored anti-spike CD8 responses, leaving private and CD4 specificities undetected.

In regard to this clonotype: What it binds is unknown.

V lost 1 base and J lost 5; bases outside the gene matches: 4. The CDR3 has 16 residues. CDR1 is SGHVS and CDR2 is FNYEAQ in the germline V gene. Attachment of unique molecular identifiers was made to individual cDNA molecules. Using its own MiXCR run on the 5' RACE reads, TCRdb lists one record per CDR3 protein. The sample contains tens of thousands of distinct CDR3 sequences, around 5.2% of which appear only once. This sequence was found in an adult who was a healthcare worker with PCR-confirmed SARS-CoV-2 infection or an uninfected control (not recorded which). The sample consisted of whole blood. The chain links TRBV7-6 to TRBJ2-5; 13 bases match TRBD2. Written as DNA, the CDR3 is TGTGCCAGCAGCTTAGTTGGACTAGCGGGAGCCGAGACCCAGTACTTC. Translating it yields CASSLVGLAGAETQYF. The whole variable domain, filled in from reference TRBV7-6 and TRBJ2-5, reads GAGVSQSPRYKVTKRGQDVALRCDPISGHVSLYWYRQALGQGPEFLTYFNYEAQQDKSGLPNDRFSAERPEGSISTLTIQRTEQRDSAMYRCASSLVGLAGAETQYFGPGTRLLVL.